Shown below are 13 T cell receptor beta chains from a single sample sequenced in a study of persistence of HIV-infected CD4 T cells. Their antigens are not known. The stimulus was an HIV-1 Gag 15-mer peptide pool, 0.95 to 1 ug/peptide/mL. CD4+ T cells upregulating both CD40 ligand and CD69 were sorted as responding cells. This was the immunoSEQ version 4 assay in survey mode. The assay was immunoSEQ multiplex PCR, and TCRdb's table has in-frame clones only and misses some. The table has under 40,000 clones, roughly three quarters seen once. The sequenced sample was CD4+ T cells sorted from PBMCs after roughly 18-hour stimulation, obtained from a patient who received antiretroviral therapy. These receptors were collected from an adult man with HIV who was CMV-seropositive.

The chain links TRBV2 to TRBJ1-2, with unresolved D. Trimming shortened V by 5 bases and J by 8 bases, and 15 bases separated the two germline ends. Germline V CDR1 and CDR2: SNHLY, FYNNEI. The CDR3 spans 13 residues. Here the CDR3 reads CASSLDGRNGYTF. In DNA form, the CDR3 reads TGTGCCAGCAGTTTAGACGGAAGGAACGGCTACACCTTC.

This clone was seen only a few times. The chain is built from TRBV18 and TRBJ2-1; D remains ambiguous. V was pared by 0 bases and J by 10 bases, with 16 bases between. The CDR3 loop spans 15 amino acids. Germline lookup yields CDR1 KGHSH and CDR2 LQKENI. DNA of the CDR3: TGTGCCAGCTCACCACCGGACGGACGGAGAAGAGAGCAGTTCTTC. Amino acid sequence: CASSPPDGRRREQFF.

The rearrangement joins TRBV7-2 to TRBJ2-7, with 9 bases identical to TRBD2. The germline V gene has CDR1 SGHTA and CDR2 FQGNSA. V was clipped by 3 bases and J by 7 bases; unmatched bases: 7. CDR3 size: 14 residues. CDR3 protein: CASSLGGGAKEQYF. Here the CDR3 DNA reads TGTGCCAGCAGCTTGGGCGGGGGGGCCAAAGAGCAGTACTTC. The variable domain in full, with the rest retrieved from reference TRBV7-2 and TRBJ2-7, is GAGVSQSPSNKVTEKGKDVELRCDPISGHTALYWYRQSLGQGLEFLIYFQGNSAPDKSGLPSDRFSAERTGGSVSTLTIQRTQQEDSAVYLCASSLGGGAKEQYFGPGTRLTVT.

The chain employs TRBV25-1 and TRBJ2-1; D may be TRBD1 (6 bases). The CDR3 has 13 amino acids. In germline, CDR1 is MGHDK, CDR2 SYGVNS. Trimming removed 7 bases from V and 7 bases from J, with 14 bases in between. In nucleotides, the CDR3 is TGTGCCAGCAAGGAACAGGGTGATAATGAGCAGTTCTTC. Protein: CASKEQGDNEQFF.

This clone came up once. The V call is TRBV20-1, the J call TRBJ2-7, with D possibly matching TRBD1 (5 bases). Germline V gene lookup returns CDR1 DFQATT and CDR2 SNEGSKA (reference sequence). With 3 bases removed from V and 2 bases from J, the gap between germline ends came to 14 bases. The CDR3 spans 14 residues. Here the CDR3 DNA reads TGCAGTGCTAGTTCGACAGTGGTACCCTACGAGCAGTACTTC. Amino acid sequence: CSASSTVVPYEQYF.

The chain recombines TRBV7-9 with TRBJ2-1; no firm D call. This CDR3 region has 11 residues. Trimming cost V 2 bases and J 5 bases, with 1 base left between them. Germline V gene sequence: CDR1 SEHNR, CDR2 FQNEAQ (reference sequence). CDR3 protein: CASSLNNEQFF. CDR3 nucleotide sequence: TGTGCCAGCAGCTTAAACAATGAGCAGTTCTTC.

The chain uses TRBV28 and TRBJ2-7, with D perhaps assigned TRBD1 or TRBD2 (5 bases each). Germline lookup yields CDR1 MDHEN and CDR2 SYDVKM. The length of the CDR3 is 15 residues. The germline V and J ends were trimmed by 6 bases and 0 bases, with 15 bases remaining between them. CDR3 protein: CASSWDGARSYEQYF. In DNA form, the CDR3 reads TGTGCCAGCAGCTGGGACGGAGCGCGCTCCTACGAGCAGTACTTC.

This clone was observed a few times. The CDR3 sequence is CASSGGRTNEKLFF. CDR3 DNA: TGTGCCAGCAGTGGAGGACGGACTAATGAAAAACTGTTTTTT. The chain employs TRBV2 and TRBJ1-4; D not resolved. This CDR3 has 14 residues. V lost 4 bases and J lost 2, with 8 bases in between. CDR1 and CDR2 (germline): SNHLY, FYNNEI.

V gene TRBV10-2 combines with J gene TRBJ1-4; 7 nucleotides agree with TRBD1. V shed 4 bases and J 3 bases; nucleotides not matched to a gene: 2. From germline, CDR1 is WSHSY and CDR2 SAAADI. This CDR3 contains 14 residues. DNA for the CDR3: TGCGCCAGCAGTGGACAGGGAGCTAATGAAAAACTGTTTTTT. The encoded protein is CASSGQGANEKLFF.

J is TRBJ2-1 and V is TRBV2; TRBD2 might be the D (7 bases). Per germline, CDR1 SNHLY and CDR2 FYNNEI. The CDR3 length is 16 residues. V was clipped by 7 bases and J by 3 bases, with 19 bases between them. The CDR3 protein is CASTQGGGPDYNEQFF. Written as DNA, the CDR3 is TGTGCCAGCACCCAAGGGGGGGGACCTGACTACAATGAGCAGTTCTTC.

This clone is deemed medium-sized. This chain connects TRBV7-9 to TRBJ1-5; D is unclear. The germline V gene encodes CDR1 SEHNR and CDR2 FQNEAQ (reference sequence). This CDR3 has 12 residues. The germline V and J ends were trimmed by 5 bases and 5 bases, with 7 bases remaining between them. CDR3 amino acids: CASSLGDQPQHF. The CDR3, as DNA: TGTGCCAGCAGCCTCGGCGATCAGCCCCAGCATTTT. Variable domain in full (rest from reference TRBV7-9 and TRBJ1-5): DTGVSQNPRHKITKRGQNVTFRCDPISEHNRLYWYRQTLGQGPEFLTYFQNEAQLEKSRLLSDRFSAERPKGSFSTLEIQRTEQGDSAMYLCASSLGDQPQHFGDGTRLSIL.

In its sample, this clone was seen a few times. V gene TRBV2 combines with J gene TRBJ1-1, with 7 nucleotides matching TRBD1. V trimming: 6 bases; J trimming: 5 bases; junction bases outside the gene matches: 3. The CDR3 has 12 residues. Germline V lookup: CDR1 SNHLY, CDR2 FYNNEI. The CDR3 here is CASSEDRTEAFF. CDR3 sequence (DNA): TGTGCCAGCAGCGAGGACAGGACTGAAGCTTTCTTT.

The chain is built from TRBV6-6 and TRBJ1-5; 9 bases agree with TRBD1. Germline lookup yields CDR1 MNHNY and CDR2 SVGAGI (reference sequence). V dropped 7 bases and J dropped 3; count of bases not matched to a gene: 7. The CDR3 sequence is 15 residues long. The CDR3 region is CASISDRGYNQPQHF. CDR3 DNA sequence: TGTGCCAGCATTTCGGACAGGGGATACAATCAGCCCCAGCATTTT.